This T cell receptor (beta chain) was sequenced in a study of cytomegalovirus exposure and HLA in healthy donors. The CDR3 loop spans 14 amino acids. V trimming: 1 base; J trimming: 3 bases; junction bases outside the gene matches: 0. The germline CDR1 and CDR2 sequences are SGHAT and FQDESV (reference sequence). The PCR contained 60 Vbeta and 13 Jbeta primers. The method was immunoSEQ multiplex PCR; TCRdb's version includes in-frame clones alone and lacks a portion of them. The sample includes 150,000 to 200,000 clones, under 85% of them seen just once. Material for sequencing was PBMCs. The TCR comes from a female donor in good health and CMV-seronegative. The chain employs TRBV11-1 and TRBJ1-1; 9 positions agree with TRBD1. The CDR3 nucleotides are TGTGCCAGCAGCTTAGGGGACAGGGACACTGAAGCTTTCTTT. Protein: CASSLGDRDTEAFF.